This TCR beta chain was found in a study of OX40 agonist ivuxolimab in advanced cancers. Study-level points and caveats: The antigen specificity of the peripheral T cells (those that were expanded) was not determined. Clonal expansion was among the lowest in partial responders at 0.1-3.0 mg/kg, especially CD8+.

The CDR3 runs to 14 residues. The V gene lost 6 bases and the J gene lost 1 base, with 12 bases spanning the gap. The germline V gene encodes CDR1 SNHLY and CDR2 FYNNEI. A word on this clone: Its antigen is not known.

Measured with immunoSEQ multiplex PCR; TCRdb has only the in-frame clones, and not every one. The table shows roughly 41,000 clones, with about 82% occurring only once. The TCR originated in an adult with an advanced solid tumor such as melanoma, head and neck, liver or kidney cancer. The gene calls are TRBV2 and TRBJ1-1; no clear D gene. This specimen was CD4+ or CD8+ T cells sorted from blood, taken in a trial of the OX40 agonist ivuxolimab. DNA of the CDR3: TGTGCCAGCAGAAGTGGTCGGGGGAACACTGAAGCTTTCTTT. Its protein product is CASRSGRGNTEAFF. The full variable domain, with the rest looked up from reference TRBV2 and TRBJ1-1, is EPEVTQTPSHQVTQMGQEVILRCVPISNHLYFYWYRQILGQKVEFLVSFYNNEISEKSEIFDDQFSVERPDGSNFTLKIRSTKLEDSAMYFCASRSGRGNTEAFFGQGTRLTVV.